These 31 T cell receptor beta chains were sequenced from one sample in a study of blood T cell repertoires in COVID-19. Clones were sequenced by immunoSEQ multiplex PCR, and TCRdb holds only the in-frame ones, with some missing. Of approximately 60,000 clones in the sample, 93% were seen once. The sequenced material came from peripheral blood. The receptors here all came from a man between 65 and 80 years old with active COVID-19.

The V and J genes are TRBV2 and TRBJ2-1, with D hard to call. Looked up from germline, CDR1 is SNHLY and CDR2 is FYNNEI. V dropped 6 bases and J dropped 7 bases, with 7 bases sitting between them. The CDR3 runs 11 residues. CDR3 residues: CASRPGNEQFF. CDR3 sequence (DNA): TGTGCCAGCAGACCCGGGAATGAGCAGTTCTTC.

CDR3 protein: CASSPTGVGEKLFF. The DNA for the CDR3 is TGTGCCAGCAGTCCGACAGGGGTGGGGGAAAAACTGTTTTTT. The genes are TRBV6-6 and TRBJ1-4, with TRBD1 identical over 8 bases. Germline lookup yields CDR1 MNHNY and CDR2 SVGAGI (reference sequence). The CDR3 sequence is 14 residues long. Losses at the gene ends were 5 bases for V and 8 bases for J; bases not matched to a gene: 7.

J is TRBJ1-1 and V is TRBV6-5; D perhaps matches TRBD1 (5 bases). This CDR3 comprises 15 residues. V was cut by 8 bases and J by 0 bases, with 16 bases left in between. CDR1 is MNHEY and CDR2 is SVGAGI in the germline V gene. CDR3 in amino acids: CASSRGEVMNTEAFF. The CDR3 coding sequence is TGTGCCAGCTCCCGGGGGGAGGTCATGAACACTGAAGCTTTCTTT.

This clone was seen once. The rearrangement uses TRBV4-1 and TRBJ2-1; TRBD2 aligns across 11 bases. The CDR3 runs to 18 residues. The germline CDR1 and CDR2 sequences are MGHRA and YSYEKL. The J segment lost 0 bases and the V segment lost 0 bases, leaving 4 bases of the junction unmatched. CDR3 DNA: TGCGCCAGCAGCCAAGAGACTAGCGGGACCTTCTCCTACAATGAGCAGTTCTTC. It specifies CASSQETSGTFSYNEQFF.

CDR3 nucleotides: TGTGCCAGCAGCCTACGCCGAGCGGGGGGGAATGAGCAGTTCTTC. This sequence encodes CASSLRRAGGNEQFF. The chain is built from TRBV3-1 (or the pseudogene TRBV3-2) and TRBJ2-1; 10 bases are a match to TRBD2. Unmatched junction bases numbered 7, after V lost 4 bases and J lost 7 bases. The CDR3 spans 15 residues. Germline V lookup: CDR1 LGHDT, CDR2 YNNKEL (reference sequence).

The chain has TRBV11-3 and TRBJ2-1, with 8 nucleotides matching TRBD1. The CDR3 is 14 amino acids. Germline loops: CDR1 SGHNT, CDR2 YENEEA. V lost 4 bases to trimming and J lost 8 bases; unmatched junction nucleotides: 7. The CDR3 reads CASSSPTGVDEQFF. DNA of the CDR3: TGTGCCAGCAGCTCACCGACAGGGGTGGATGAGCAGTTCTTC.

The rearrangement links TRBV5-8 to TRBJ1-5; TRBD1 aligns across 8 bases. Germline CDR1 and CDR2: SGHTS and YDEGEE. The CDR3 totals 15 residues. Trimming took 8 bases from V and 4 from J; bases not matched to a gene: 11. CDR3 DNA sequence: TGTGCCAGTTTCACAGGGGGTGGGGGTAATCAGCCCCAGCATTTT. The encoded protein is CASFTGGGGNQPQHF. Combining the CDR3 with reference TRBV5-8 and TRBJ1-5 gives the whole variable domain EAGVTQSPTHLIKTRGQQATLRCSPISGHTSVYWYQQALGLGLQFLLWYDEGEERNRGNFPPRFSGRQFPNYSSELNVNALELEDSALYLCASFTGGGGNQPQHFGDGTRLSIL.

The J gene is TRBJ1-1, the V gene TRBV12-3 or TRBV12-4; D is perhaps TRBD1 (6 bases). Deletions cut 6 bases from V and 0 bases from J, with 8 bases between. The length of the CDR3 is 13 residues. Here the CDR3 DNA reads TGTGCCAGCAGGGGACAAATGAACACTGAAGCTTTCTTT. Residues: CASRGQMNTEAFF.

The chain carries TRBV27 and TRBJ2-1; possibly TRBD2 for D (5 bases). Germline loops: CDR1 MNHEY, CDR2 SMNVEV (reference sequence). Trimming cost V 4 bases and J 10 bases, with 20 bases left between them. This CDR3 is 15 amino acids long. DNA of the CDR3: TGTGCCAGCAGTTCCTCCTCGGACGGGAACGAAGAGCAGTTCTTC. Translated: CASSSSSDGNEEQFF.

The J gene is TRBJ1-3, the V gene TRBV5-1, with D hard to call. Trimming took off 1 base at V and 3 bases at J, with 8 bases between the two ends. CDR1 is SGHRS and CDR2 is YFSETQ in the germline V gene. The CDR3 has 14 residues. Here the CDR3 reads CASSLSGDGNTIYF. The CDR3 nucleotides read TGCGCCAGCAGCTTGTCTGGAGATGGAAACACCATATATTTT.

This sequence joins TRBV14 and TRBJ1-2; possibly TRBD1 for D (5 bases). The germline gives CDR1 SGHDN, CDR2 FVKESK. This CDR3 has 13 residues. The V gene lost 4 bases and the J gene lost 6 bases, with 12 bases spanning the gap. The CDR3: CASSRTDNNGYTF. The CDR3 nucleotides are TGTGCCAGCAGCCGAACGGACAACAATGGCTACACCTTC.

The chain has TRBV4-1 and TRBJ1-2; tentative D call: TRBD1 (6 bases). The V gene lost 4 bases and the J gene lost 4 bases, with 22 bases spanning the gap. CDR3 size: 17 residues. Germline V gives CDR1 MGHRA, CDR2 YSYEKL. Here the CDR3 reads CASSLAGTRNSPYGYTF. As DNA, the CDR3 is TGCGCCAGCAGCCTCGCCGGGACACGGAACTCTCCCTATGGCTACACCTTC.

The chain combines TRBV6-2 or TRBV6-3 with TRBJ1-5, with D tentatively TRBD1 (5 bases). The germline V and J ends were trimmed by 3 bases and 6 bases, with 15 bases remaining between them. Germline lookup yields CDR1 MNHEY and CDR2 SVGEGT. The CDR3 is made up of 15 amino acids. The CDR3 region is CASSYHQGSGQPQHF. CDR3 bases: TGTGCCAGCAGTTATCATCAGGGTTCGGGTCAGCCCCAGCATTTT.

This chain connects TRBV6-4 to TRBJ1-6, with 8 bases that match TRBD1. V lost 6 bases, J lost 5 bases, and 0 bases stayed unmatched. There are 13 residues in the CDR3. Per the germline V gene, CDR1 is MRHNA and CDR2 is SNTAGT. The CDR3 reads CASRGQDNSPLHF. Written as DNA, the CDR3 is TGTGCCAGCAGGGGACAGGATAATTCACCCCTCCACTTT.

V usage is TRBV5-6 and J usage is TRBJ2-1; 10 bases agree with TRBD2. The germline V gene encodes CDR1 SGHDT and CDR2 YYEEEE. V trimming: 3 bases; J trimming: 6 bases; junction bases outside the gene matches: 9. This CDR3 is 16 amino acids long. CDR3 amino acids: CASSSSLAGSLNEQFF. The CDR3 nucleotides are TGTGCCAGCAGCTCGTCACTAGCGGGGTCGCTCAATGAGCAGTTCTTC.

This CDR3 is CASSSTGAIDYEQYF. CDR3 nucleotides: TGTGCCAGCAGCAGTACAGGGGCGATAGACTACGAGCAGTACTTC. The chain is built from TRBV5-5 and TRBJ2-7; TRBD1 matches at 7 bases. This CDR3 is built from 15 residues. V gave up 4 bases and J gave up 3 bases; unmatched junction bases: 10. The germline gives CDR1 SGHKS, CDR2 YYEKEE (reference sequence).

The rearrangement uses TRBV19 and TRBJ2-6; 9 positions agree with TRBD1. Germline loops: CDR1 LNHDA, CDR2 SQIVND (reference sequence). The CDR3 sequence is 16 residues long. V trimming: 5 bases; J trimming: 2 bases; junction bases outside the gene matches: 4. This chain's CDR3 is CASSSTGGAGANVLTF. The DNA for the CDR3 is TGTGCCAGTAGTTCCACAGGGGGCGCTGGGGCCAACGTCCTGACTTTC.

This sequence joins TRBV7-8 and TRBJ2-2; TRBD1 might be the D (6 bases). Trimming removed 1 base from V and 3 bases from J, with 9 bases in between. The CDR3 is 15 residues long. Per the germline V gene, CDR1 is SGHVS and CDR2 is FQNEAQ. The CDR3 protein is CASSLERGYTGELFF. The DNA of the CDR3 is TGTGCCAGCAGCTTAGAGAGGGGGTACACCGGGGAGCTGTTTTTT.

The V gene is TRBV10-1, the J gene TRBJ1-6; 9 nucleotides agree with TRBD1. V trimming: 6 bases; J trimming: 10 bases; junction bases outside the gene matches: 7. Germline V lookup: CDR1 WNHNN, CDR2 SYGVQD (reference sequence). The CDR3 spans 14 residues. CDR3 sequence reads: CASSTGTGKSPLHF. The CDR3 bases are TGCGCCAGCAGCACCGGGACAGGGAAGTCACCCCTCCACTTT.

J is TRBJ1-3 and V is TRBV18, with D hard to call. V was cut by 0 bases and J by 0 bases, with 9 bases left in between. Germline V gives CDR1 KGHSH, CDR2 LQKENI. The CDR3 runs 16 residues. CDR3 loop: CASSPPQANSGNTIYF. The CDR3 nucleotides read TGTGCCAGCTCACCACCTCAGGCGAACTCTGGAAACACCATATATTTT.

The chain recombines TRBV28 with TRBJ1-2; 8 bases match TRBD1. CDR1 and CDR2 from the germline V gene are MDHEN and SYDVKM. J gave up 5 bases and V 6 bases, and 8 bases lay outside the gene matches. CDR3 size: 14 residues. The CDR3 loop is CASRMDRVGYGYTF. In DNA, the CDR3 is TGTGCCAGCAGGATGGACAGGGTGGGTTATGGCTACACCTTC.

CDR3 coding DNA: TGTGCCAGCAGTATCCACCAGGGGCGAGGAAGTAAAAAACTGTTTTTT. As protein: CASSIHQGRGSKKLFF. This chain links TRBV28 with TRBJ1-4, with D perhaps TRBD1 (6 bases). V gave up 5 bases and J gave up 9 bases, with 22 bases separating them. The CDR3 covers 16 residues. Looked up from germline, CDR1 is MDHEN and CDR2 is SYDVKM.

The chain has TRBV3-1 (or the pseudogene TRBV3-2) and TRBJ2-3; TRBD2 matches 8 bases. The trim removed 4 bases at V and 4 bases at J, leaving 7 bases unmatched. The CDR3 is 15 amino acids. In germline, CDR1 is LGHDT, CDR2 YNNKEL (reference sequence). The CDR3 spells CASSPAPGGPDTQYF. DNA for the CDR3: TGTGCCAGCAGCCCCGCCCCGGGGGGGCCAGATACGCAGTATTTT.

The rearrangement links TRBV27 to TRBJ1-6; maybe TRBD1 (6 bases). The germline gives CDR1 MNHEY, CDR2 SMNVEV (reference sequence). This CDR3 is built from 13 residues. V was clipped by 0 bases and J by 11 bases, with 8 bases between them. As DNA, the CDR3 is TGTGCCAGCAGTTTATCGGCAGGGGCACCCCTCCACTTT. It translates to CASSLSAGAPLHF.

The chain uses TRBV29-1 and TRBJ1-2; 9 bases map to TRBD1. This CDR3 has 15 amino acids. With V trimmed by 0 bases and J by 5 bases, 7 bases remained unmatched. Germline V gene sequence: CDR1 SQVTM, CDR2 ANQGSEA. The chain's CDR3 is CSVEDPGQGGYGYTF. CDR3 coding DNA: TGCAGCGTTGAAGATCCGGGACAGGGAGGTTATGGCTACACCTTC.

The chain recombines TRBV18 with TRBJ2-2, with unresolved D. The CDR3 totals 15 residues. V shed 6 bases and J shed 2 bases, with 13 bases lying between them. Germline V gives CDR1 KGHSH, CDR2 LQKENI. CDR3 sequence: CASSVLSPNTGELFF. The DNA of the CDR3 is TGTGCCAGCTCGGTCCTATCCCCAAACACCGGGGAGCTGTTTTTT.

The J gene is TRBJ2-2, the V gene TRBV28; TRBD1 matches 11 bases. V trimming: 5 bases; J trimming: 5 bases; junction bases outside the gene matches: 7. The CDR3 is 16 amino acids. Germline V CDR1 and CDR2: MDHEN, SYDVKM. CDR3 region: CASSQPGQGGTGELFF. The CDR3 nucleotides are TGTGCCAGCAGTCAACCGGGACAGGGGGGGACCGGGGAGCTGTTTTTT.

The rearrangement joins TRBV5-1 to TRBJ2-5, with 10 nucleotides matching TRBD1. The J segment lost 2 bases and the V segment lost 4 bases, leaving 5 bases of the junction unmatched. Germline V gene lookup returns CDR1 SGHRS and CDR2 YFSETQ. The CDR3 runs 15 residues. The CDR3 protein is CASSGGQGGQETQYF. The CDR3 DNA follows: TGCGCCAGCAGCGGAGGACAGGGGGGACAAGAGACCCAGTACTTC.

This sequence joins TRBV6-4 and TRBJ2-1; 9 bases line up with TRBD1. The CDR3 consists of 17 residues. The germline V gene has CDR1 MRHNA and CDR2 SNTAGT. After removal of 6 bases from V and 0 bases from J, the junction contained 9 bases not matched to a gene. CDR3 DNA: TGTGCCAGCAGCGGACAGGGGAGAGGGAGCTCCTACAATGAGCAGTTCTTC. Translated, it gives CASSGQGRGSSYNEQFF.

The sample holds one count of this clone. The V and J genes are TRBV2 and TRBJ1-4; D remains ambiguous. Germline V gives CDR1 SNHLY, CDR2 FYNNEI. With 3 bases removed from V and 4 bases from J, the gap between germline ends came to 9 bases. The CDR3 covers 14 residues. The CDR3 here is CASSDWANNEKLFF. The CDR3 DNA follows: TGTGCCAGCAGTGACTGGGCGAATAATGAAAAACTGTTTTTT.

The CDR3 is CAISVIEGASTDTQYF. DNA of the CDR3: TGTGCCATCAGTGTAATAGAGGGGGCTAGCACAGATACGCAGTATTTT. The rearrangement links TRBV10-3 to TRBJ2-3; 7 bases map to TRBD1. This CDR3 is 16 amino acids long. The V gene end was trimmed by 4 bases and the J gene end by 0 bases; junction bases not matched to a gene: 7. CDR1 is ENHRY, CDR2 SYGVKD, per germline.